This section outlines one TCR beta chain sequence together with its context. The germline gives CDR1 MNHNS, CDR2 SASEGT. Trimming cost V 1 base and J 2 bases, with 4 bases left between them. The CDR3 is made up of 13 amino acids. The data are from a study of control samples from healthy donors and cancer patients. Clones were read by immunoSEQ multiplex PCR, and TCRdb kept only the in-frame ones, dropping some. The data show 85,000 to 120,000 clones, about 90% seen once. The TCR originated in a woman under 30 in good health. This chain uses TRBV6-1 with TRBJ2-3, with D hard to call. The source material was blood. The CDR3 DNA reads TGTGCCAGCAGTGAAGTATTCACAGATACGCAGTATTTT. Translation: CASSEVFTDTQYF.